Listed here are 19 T cell receptor beta chains from one sample, sequenced in a study of T cell responses to AZD1222 COVID-19 vaccine. Profiling relied on immunoSEQ multiplex PCR, and the TCRdb table lists in-frame clones only, not all of them. The sample shows 69,000 or so clones, 87% of them seen only once. Sequencing was performed on peripheral blood, taken 28 days after the second AZD1222 dose. These receptors all come from an adult who received the AZD1222 COVID-19 vaccine.

The V gene is TRBV7-3, the J gene TRBJ1-1, with D possibly TRBD1 on 5 matching bases. The CDR3 has 14 amino acids. Germline values: CDR1 SGHTA, CDR2 FQGTGA. Trimming pared 1 base from V and 5 bases from J, leaving 11 bases between. CDR3: CASSLNPGLTEAFF. CDR3 bases: TGTGCCAGCAGCTTAAATCCAGGGTTAACTGAAGCTTTCTTT.

The genes are TRBV25-1 and TRBJ1-3; no clear D. Per germline, CDR1 MGHDK and CDR2 SYGVNS. The CDR3 is made up of 15 amino acids. The ends were cut back, 6 bases at V and 0 bases at J, with 12 bases in the middle. The CDR3 here is CASRDPQSSGNTIYF. The CDR3 bases are TGTGCCAGCAGGGACCCCCAGAGCTCTGGAAACACCATATATTTT.

This clone came up once. The chain joins TRBV4-2 to TRBJ2-2; 11 nucleotides line up with TRBD2. V was pared by 0 bases and J by 1 base, with 10 bases of the junction left unmatched. The CDR3 extends over 20 amino acids. Germline lookup yields CDR1 LGHNA and CDR2 YNFKEQ. The CDR3 here is CASSQDLVAGGLGNTGELFF. In nucleotides, the CDR3 is TGTGCCAGCAGCCAAGATCTGGTAGCGGGAGGGCTCGGGAACACCGGGGAGCTGTTTTTT.

This chain joins TRBV19 and TRBJ1-1; 7 bases match TRBD1. The length of the CDR3 is 16 residues. V shed 7 bases, J shed 1 base, and the junction held 12 bases outside the gene matches. CDR1 and CDR2 (germline): LNHDA, SQIVND (reference sequence). In DNA form, the CDR3 reads TGTGCCAGTAACGAGGGGGCCCACTTCTCGAACACTGAAGCTTTCTTT. Protein: CASNEGAHFSNTEAFF. Supplemented by reference TRBV19 and TRBJ1-1, the full variable domain reads DGGITQSPKYLFRKEGQNVTLSCEQNLNHDAMYWYRQDPGQGLRLIYYSQIVNDFQKGDIAEGYSVSREKKESFPLTVTSAQKNPTAFYLCASNEGAHFSNTEAFFGQGTRLTVV.

V is TRBV4-2 and J is TRBJ1-3; D perhaps matches TRBD1 (5 bases). Per germline, CDR1 LGHNA and CDR2 YNFKEQ. The CDR3 is 16 amino acids. The germline V and J ends were trimmed by 4 bases and 4 bases, with 17 bases remaining between them. CDR3 sequence reads: CASSPAGREAGNTIYF. In DNA form, the CDR3 reads TGTGCCAGCAGCCCGGCCGGCAGGGAGGCAGGAAACACCATATATTTT.

V usage is TRBV14 and J usage is TRBJ2-7; D is unresolved. The CDR3 loop spans 12 amino acids. CDR1 SGHDN and CDR2 FVKESK come from the germline V gene. V shed 6 bases and J shed 6 bases, with 12 bases lying between them. In nucleotides, the CDR3 is TGTGCCAGCAGACACTTTGGAGTCGAGCAGTACTTC. Protein sequence: CASRHFGVEQYF.

This chain joins TRBV5-4 and TRBJ2-3, with 14 bases matching TRBD2. After removal of 3 bases from V and 4 bases from J, the junction contained 4 bases not matched to a gene. Germline CDR1 SGHNT, CDR2 YYREEE (reference sequence). The CDR3 is made up of 16 amino acids. The CDR3 reads CASSSGLAGVSDTQYF. CDR3 bases: TGTGCCAGCAGCTCGGGACTAGCGGGAGTATCAGATACGCAGTATTTT.

The rearrangement uses TRBV5-1 and TRBJ2-1; 11 nucleotides match TRBD2. Losses at the gene ends were 3 bases for V and 5 bases for J; bases not matched to a gene: 4. CDR1 and CDR2 (germline): SGHRS, YFSETQ. The CDR3 loop spans 15 amino acids. The CDR3 DNA follows: TGCGCCAGCAGCTCTCTAGCGGGAGGTCACAATGAGCAGTTCTTC. This translates into CASSSLAGGHNEQFF.

This clone has only one observation. The DNA for the CDR3 is TGTGCCAGCAGCCCCAAGGCGGGGGCGGCTGAAGCTTTCTTT. This sequence encodes CASSPKAGAAEAFF. The chain joins TRBV4-2 to TRBJ1-1, with a tentative D call TRBD1 (6 bases). The CDR3 is 14 amino acids. Germline assignment: CDR1 LGHNA and CDR2 YNFKEQ. V was trimmed by 4 bases and J by 6 bases, leaving 15 bases between them.

The rearrangement links TRBV19 to TRBJ2-7, with 8 bases fitting TRBD1. From germline, CDR1 is LNHDA and CDR2 SQIVND (reference sequence). V lost 6 bases, J lost 2 bases, and 9 bases stayed unmatched. This CDR3 has 15 residues. The CDR3 DNA follows: TGTGCCAGTAGCCTCCTTGGGACAGGAGCCTACGAGCAGTACTTC. It encodes CASSLLGTGAYEQYF. Full variable domain (remainder filled in from reference TRBV19 and TRBJ2-7): DGGITQSPKYLFRKEGQNVTLSCEQNLNHDAMYWYRQDPGQGLRLIYYSQIVNDFQKGDIAEGYSVSREKKESFPLTVTSAQKNPTAFYLCASSLLGTGAYEQYFGPGTRLTVT.

The J gene is TRBJ1-1, the V gene TRBV6-5, with 7 nucleotides matching TRBD1. The trim removed 5 bases at V and 6 bases at J, leaving 12 bases unmatched. This CDR3 region has 15 residues. Germline loops: CDR1 MNHEY, CDR2 SVGAGI. CDR3 amino acids: CASSPLTGTGAEAFF. In DNA form, the CDR3 reads TGTGCCAGCAGTCCCCTGACAGGGACGGGCGCTGAAGCTTTCTTT.

The J gene is TRBJ2-5, the V gene TRBV7-9; D is perhaps TRBD1 (6 bases). Trimming removed 1 base at V and 3 bases at J, with 9 bases between. Germline V gene data show CDR1 as SEHNR and CDR2 as FQNEAQ (reference sequence). The CDR3 is 14 amino acids. The CDR3: CASSLVSGEETQYF. Here the CDR3 DNA reads TGTGCCAGCAGCTTAGTGTCAGGGGAAGAGACCCAGTACTTC.

This clone was seen only once. The CDR3 reads CASSFSGDQPQHF. The CDR3, as DNA: TGTGCCAGCAGCTTTTCAGGGGATCAGCCCCAGCATTTT. The chain uses TRBV7-9 and TRBJ1-5; TRBD1 is a possible D gene (6 bases). CDR3 length: 13 residues. V lost 3 bases, J lost 5 bases, and 8 bases lay in between. Germline CDR1 is SEHNR and CDR2 is FQNEAQ (reference sequence). Using reference TRBV7-9 and TRBJ1-5 for the parts outside the CDR3, the full variable domain is DTGVSQNPRHKITKRGQNVTFRCDPISEHNRLYWYRQTLGQGPEFLTYFQNEAQLEKSRLLSDRFSAERPKGSFSTLEIQRTEQGDSAMYLCASSFSGDQPQHFGDGTRLSIL.

CDR3: CASSSGLTLIPNYGYTF. The CDR3 DNA sequence: TGTGCCAGCAGTTCGGGACTGACGCTGATACCTAACTATGGCTACACCTTC. The rearrangement joins TRBV6-2 or TRBV6-3 to TRBJ1-2; TRBD1 is a possible D gene (5 bases). The V gene lost 4 bases and the J gene lost 0 bases, with 18 bases spanning the gap. Germline lookup yields CDR1 MNHEY and CDR2 SVGEGT. There are 17 residues in the CDR3.

V and J are TRBV3-1 (or the pseudogene TRBV3-2) and TRBJ2-1; D possibly uses TRBD1 or TRBD2 (5 bases each). The CDR3 covers 16 residues. Trimming removed 3 bases from V and 0 bases from J, with 12 bases in between. Germline V gene sequence: CDR1 LGHDT, CDR2 YNNKEL (reference sequence). The CDR3 DNA follows: TGTGCCAGCAGCCATCGGGGCTTTAGCTCCTACAATGAGCAGTTCTTC. It yields the protein CASSHRGFSSYNEQFF.

This chain's CDR3 is CAWSAFGRTTGEQYF. The CDR3 nucleotides read TGTGCCTGGAGTGCCTTCGGGAGAACCACTGGCGAGCAGTACTTC. The chain carries TRBV30 and TRBJ2-7; TRBD2 might be the D (6 bases). The CDR3 loop spans 15 amino acids. CDR1 is GTSNPN, CDR2 SVGIG, per germline (reference sequence). Deletions cut 1 base from V and 6 bases from J, with 19 bases between.

This chain uses TRBV19 with TRBJ1-2; D not certain. This CDR3 has 13 amino acids. Germline V gives CDR1 LNHDA, CDR2 SQIVND (reference sequence). V dropped 10 bases and J dropped 2 bases, with 14 bases sitting between them. The CDR3 nucleotides read TGTGCCACGATCGGGCAAAGCAACTATGGCTACACCTTC. This encodes CATIGQSNYGYTF. Complete variable domain (other parts from reference TRBV19 and TRBJ1-2): DGGITQSPKYLFRKEGQNVTLSCEQNLNHDAMYWYRQDPGQGLRLIYYSQIVNDFQKGDIAEGYSVSREKKESFPLTVTSAQKNPTAFYLCATIGQSNYGYTFGSGTRLTVV.

The chain uses TRBV9 and TRBJ1-1, with TRBD1 as a possible D gene (5 bases). The germline V gene has CDR1 SGDLS and CDR2 YYNGEE. V shed 0 bases and J shed 2 bases, with 8 bases lying between them. The CDR3 runs 14 residues. CDR3 loop: CASSVAGTNTEAFF. The CDR3 region has the DNA TGTGCCAGCAGCGTAGCTGGGACTAACACTGAAGCTTTCTTT.

This chain joins TRBV27 and TRBJ1-2; TRBD1 might be the D (6 bases). The CDR3 loop spans 12 amino acids. Germline CDR1 reads MNHEY; CDR2 reads SMNVEV (reference sequence). V shed 10 bases and J shed 8 bases, with 17 bases lying between them. CDR3 in amino acids: CATRSQGQGYTF. In DNA form, the CDR3 reads TGTGCCACCCGATCCCAGGGGCAAGGCTACACCTTC.